The 13 T cell receptor beta chains below come from one sample, sequenced in a study of T cell changes during pregnancy in multiple sclerosis. The table came from immunoSEQ multiplex PCR; TCRdb's copy has only in-frame clones and leaves some out. The top ten hold under 0.5% of the sample, which has fewer than 40,000 clones, over 90% seen once. Here the sequenced sample was CD4+ T cells from peripheral blood mononuclear cells, taken in the second trimester of pregnancy. These receptors all come from a female donor with multiple sclerosis, enrolled in a pregnancy study.

The chain joins TRBV4-3 to TRBJ1-2; D is unresolved. The CDR3 covers 15 residues. Germline values: CDR1 LGHNA, CDR2 YSLEER. The V gene lost 0 bases and the J gene lost 6 bases, with 14 bases spanning the gap. The CDR3 sequence is CASSQEHPGKHGYTF. For the CDR3, the DNA is TGCGCCAGCAGCCAAGAGCATCCCGGGAAGCATGGCTACACCTTC.

The J gene is TRBJ2-3, the V gene TRBV7-8; 9 nucleotides align to TRBD1. The CDR3 consists of 16 residues. V trimming: 2 bases; J trimming: 4 bases; junction bases outside the gene matches: 7. CDR1 is SGHVS, CDR2 FQNEAQ, per germline. CDR3 sequence reads: CASSLRRDRVADTQYF. The CDR3 bases are TGTGCCAGCAGCTTACGACGGGACAGGGTGGCAGATACGCAGTATTTT.

The table lists this clone with a few counts. V and J are TRBV5-1 and TRBJ1-2; D possibly corresponds to TRBD1 (5 bases). Trimming removed 2 bases at V and 6 bases at J, with 17 bases between. The CDR3 runs to 15 residues. Germline CDR1 and CDR2: SGHRS and YFSETQ. CDR3 sequence: CASSFQGRGDDGYTF. The CDR3, as DNA: TGCGCCAGCAGCTTCCAGGGAAGGGGTGACGATGGCTACACCTTC.

The chain combines TRBV4-2 with TRBJ2-7; 14 bases line up with TRBD2. Trimming removed 4 bases from V and 0 bases from J; junction bases left unmatched: 2. CDR3 length: 16 residues. The germline gives CDR1 LGHNA, CDR2 YNFKEQ. CDR3 sequence reads: CASSLGTSGSSYEQYF. For the CDR3, the DNA is TGTGCCAGCAGCCTGGGGACTAGCGGGAGCTCCTACGAGCAGTACTTC.

The J gene is TRBJ2-3, the V gene TRBV7-8, with 10 bases fitting TRBD2. The junction had 15 bases not matched to a gene; V was cut back by 5 bases and J by 4 bases. The CDR3 spans 18 residues. Germline values: CDR1 SGHVS, CDR2 FQNEAQ. The CDR3 loop is CASSPRAGGRLSADTQYF. The CDR3 DNA is TGTGCCAGCAGCCCCAGAGCGGGGGGGCGATTGTCGGCAGATACGCAGTATTTT.

Only one count was recorded for this clone. The chain joins TRBV6-1 to TRBJ1-5; maybe TRBD1 (5 bases). Per germline, CDR1 MNHNS and CDR2 SASEGT. The CDR3 totals 13 residues. Trimming pared 7 bases from V and 4 bases from J, leaving 11 bases between. CDR3 amino acids: CASKEGKNQPQHF. CDR3 bases: TGTGCCAGCAAGGAGGGGAAAAATCAGCCCCAGCATTTT.

V gene TRBV29-1 combines with J gene TRBJ2-2; the match to TRBD2 covers 11 bases. The V gene's germline CDR1 is SQVTM and CDR2 ANQGSEA. V shed 7 bases and J 0 bases; nucleotides not matched to a gene: 4. The CDR3 runs 15 residues. CDR3 residues: CSASGLAANTGELFF. In DNA, the CDR3 is TGCAGCGCTTCGGGACTAGCGGCGAACACCGGGGAGCTGTTTTTT.

The V and J genes are TRBV6-1 and TRBJ2-2, with 7 bases aligning to TRBD1. The germline gives CDR1 MNHNS, CDR2 SASEGT. The ends lost 1 base at V and 15 bases at J; junction bases unmatched: 8. This CDR3 is 13 amino acids long. CDR3 DNA sequence: TGTGCCAGCAGTGAAGGCGGACCCGGACAGGTGTTTTTT. As protein: CASSEGGPGQVFF.

The genes are TRBV6-5 and TRBJ2-5; D not certain. CDR1 MNHEY and CDR2 SVGAGI come from the germline V gene. The ends were cut back, 3 bases at V and 5 bases at J, with 13 bases in the middle. The CDR3 runs to 14 residues. The chain's CDR3 is CASSYWSPRETQYF. DNA for the CDR3: TGTGCCAGCAGTTATTGGAGTCCCCGGGAGACCCAGTACTTC.

The V call is TRBV18, the J call TRBJ1-1; 9 nucleotides align to TRBD1. Germline V lookup: CDR1 KGHSH, CDR2 LQKENI. CDR3 length: 15 amino acids. V gave up 1 base and J gave up 4 bases; unmatched junction bases: 4. This CDR3 is CASSPLPDRGTEAFF. The CDR3 coding sequence is TGTGCCAGCTCACCACTCCCGGACAGGGGCACTGAAGCTTTCTTT.

V usage is TRBV10-3 and J usage is TRBJ1-1, with 7 bases matching TRBD1. With V trimmed by 8 bases and J by 7 bases, 7 bases remained unmatched. In germline, CDR1 is ENHRY, CDR2 SYGVKD. The length of the CDR3 is 12 residues. The CDR3 is CAIGQGDSEAFF. The CDR3 region has the DNA TGTGCCATCGGGCAGGGGGATAGTGAAGCTTTCTTT.

This clone appeared a single time. The chain joins TRBV7-9 to TRBJ2-7; 8 nucleotides agree with TRBD1. CDR1 SEHNR and CDR2 FQNEAQ come from the germline V gene (reference sequence). Trimming removed 6 bases from V and 5 bases from J; junction bases left unmatched: 6. The CDR3 is 13 amino acids. As DNA, the CDR3 is TGTGCCAGCAGGAACGACAGGGGCGACGAGCAGTACTTC. Residues: CASRNDRGDEQYF.

The J gene is TRBJ1-1, the V gene TRBV14; no reliable D call. In germline, CDR1 is SGHDN, CDR2 FVKESK. The CDR3 has 17 residues. Trimming took off 1 base at V and 2 bases at J, with 17 bases between the two ends. CDR3 bases: TGTGCCAGCAGCCAAGCATTTGGGTTGCGAGGAAACACTGAAGCTTTCTTT. Residues: CASSQAFGLRGNTEAFF.